The rows below give T cell receptor beta chains drawn from one sample of a study of cytomegalovirus exposure and HLA in healthy donors. The assay was immunoSEQ multiplex PCR, and TCRdb's table has in-frame clones only and misses some. The table includes tens of thousands of clones, 85% to 95% detected once. Sequences were obtained from PBMCs. These receptors were collected from a woman younger than 35 in good health and CMV-seronegative. The CDR3 runs from the conserved cysteine through the conserved F or W. A D gene is named only where the DNA matches it firmly. Clone size is shown for a subset of rows, as once, few, many or a class of expanded clone.

v_gene,j_gene,len,d_gene,abundance,CDR3aa,CDR3nt
TRBV6-5,TRBJ2-7,14,NA,NA,CASSYNTSPDEQYF,TGTGCCAGCAGTTACAACACCTCCCCAGACGAGCAGTACTTC
TRBV28,TRBJ1-1,12,NA,NA,CASIPVGGRAFF,TGTGCCAGCATTCCCGTCGGGGGGCGTGCTTTCTTT
TRBV5-1,TRBJ1-1,14,TRBD1,NA,CASNVGQGNTEAFF,TGCGCCAGCAACGTCGGACAGGGGAACACTGAAGCTTTCTTT
TRBV29-1,TRBJ1-2,11,NA,NA,CSVEDLNGYTF,TGCAGCGTTGAAGATCTTAATGGCTACACCTTC
TRBV27,TRBJ2-6,17,TRBD1,once,CASSLLKGASGANVLTF,TGTGCCAGCAGTTTACTGAAGGGGGCATCTGGGGCCAACGTCCTGACTTTC
TRBV11-2,TRBJ2-1,13,TRBD1,NA,CANGGDRGLEQFF,TGTGCCAACGGGGGGGACAGGGGGTTGGAGCAGTTCTTC
TRBV10-3,TRBJ1-4,14,NA,NA,CAISEGQGNEKLFF,TGTGCCATCAGTGAAGGGCAGGGAAATGAAAAACTGTTTTTT
TRBV5-5,TRBJ2-1,16,NA,once,CASRPPTGNFYNEQFF,TGTGCCAGCAGGCCTCCAACAGGGAATTTTTACAATGAGCAGTTCTTC
TRBV7-9,TRBJ1-1,13,NA,NA,CASSSGQNTEAFF,TGTGCCAGCAGCTCCGGACAGAACACTGAAGCTTTCTTT
TRBV28,TRBJ2-7,15,TRBD2,NA,CASRLLAGGPLEQYF,TGTGCCAGCAGACTACTAGCGGGGGGGCCACTCGAGCAGTACTTC
TRBV21-1,TRBJ1-1,10,NA,NA,CATSGEEAFF,TGTGCCACCTCAGGGGAGGAAGCTTTCTTT
TRBV9,TRBJ2-1,15,NA,NA,CASSASLSSYNEQFF,TGTGCCAGCAGCGCATCGCTAAGCTCCTACAATGAGCAGTTCTTC
TRBV7-8,TRBJ1-6,13,NA,NA,CASSAPLGGPLHF,TGTGCCAGCAGCGCGCCCCTCGGGGGGCCCCTCCACTTT
TRBV5-4,TRBJ1-2,14,TRBD1,NA,CASSSTTGRNGYTF,TGTGCCAGCAGTTCCACGACAGGGAGGAATGGCTACACCTTC
TRBV5-1,TRBJ1-1,15,NA,NA,CASSLKRRRGTEAFF,TGCGCCAGCAGCTTGAAAAGGCGGAGGGGCACTGAAGCTTTCTTT
TRBV6-5,TRBJ1-6,15,NA,NA,CASSYSGQGNSPLHF,TGTGCCAGCAGTTACTCGGGGCAGGGTAATTCACCCCTCCACTTT
TRBV28,TRBJ1-2,12,NA,NA,CASSLQVGGYTF,TGTGCCAGCAGTTTACAGGTCGGTGGCTACACCTTC
TRBV14,TRBJ2-7,12,NA,NA,CASSQVTYEQYF,TGTGCCAGCAGCCAAGTCACCTACGAGCAGTACTTC